Listed below are T cell receptor beta chains from one sample, sequenced in a study of cytomegalovirus exposure and HLA in healthy donors. Method: immunoSEQ multiplex PCR; TCRdb's copy keeps in-frame clones and lacks some. Of 170,000 or so clones in the sample, approximately 80% are singletons; the top ten hold roughly 2%. The sample comprised PBMCs. The receptors originated from a woman aged 30 to 39 in good health and CMV-seronegative. Both conserved end residues are part of each CDR3. Each record gives: D gene, V gene, clone size, J gene, CDR3 protein, CDR3 DNA. D genes are given only for firm matches. Clone size is not always given. Where it is, it says once, few, many or a class for expanded clones.

>TRBD2|TRBV4-3|.|TRBJ2-1
CASSQDPGTSNEQFF
TGCGCCAGCAGCCAAGATCCCGGGACTAGCAATGAGCAGTTCTTC
>TRBD1|TRBV28|.|TRBJ1-4
CASSLLLGTDNEKLFF
TGTGCCAGCAGTTTACTCCTCGGGACAGATAATGAAAAACTGTTTTTT
>TRBD1|TRBV6-5|.|TRBJ2-7
CASRVSRTGFYEQYF
TGTGCCAGCAGAGTATCGAGGACAGGGTTCTACGAGCAGTACTTC
>TRBD1|TRBV7-8|.|TRBJ2-7
CASSSTGGIYEQYF
TGTGCCAGCAGCTCGACAGGGGGCATATACGAGCAGTACTTC
>.|TRBV7-9|.|TRBJ2-7
CASSLDSDYEQYF
TGTGCCAGCAGCTTAGACTCCGACTACGAGCAGTACTTC
>.|TRBV13|.|TRBJ1-1
CASSLQGTEAFF
TGTGCCAGCAGCTTACAGGGCACTGAAGCTTTCTTT
>.|TRBV7-2|.|TRBJ1-1
CASSPQGDTEAFF
TGTGCCAGCAGCCCACAGGGCGACACTGAAGCTTTCTTT
>.|TRBV4-3|.|TRBJ2-3
CASSQDFQGGSTDTQYF
TGCGCCAGCAGCCAAGACTTCCAGGGCGGTAGCACAGATACGCAGTATTTT
>.|TRBV28|once|TRBJ2-7
CASSFYVLVQRRYEQYF
TGTGCCAGCAGTTTTTACGTGTTAGTCCAGCGGCGTTACGAGCAGTACTTC
>TRBD1|TRBV5-6|.|TRBJ2-1
CASSYLTGQGEFF
TGTGCCAGCAGCTATCTAACCGGACAGGGAGAGTTCTTC
>.|TRBV5-1|.|TRBJ1-1
CASSSGKGINTEAFF
TGCGCCAGCAGCTCGGGCAAGGGGATTAACACTGAAGCTTTCTTT
>.|TRBV13|.|TRBJ2-7
CASSLGRRPLEEYF
TGTGCCAGCAGCTTAGGTAGGAGGCCTTTAGAGGAGTACTTC
>.|TRBV7-9|.|TRBJ2-3
CSSSLVGTDTQYF
TGTTCCAGCAGCTTAGTAGGCACAGATACGCAGTATTTT
>TRBD1|TRBV9|.|TRBJ2-4
CASSVTTGTGVGIQYF
TGTGCCAGCAGCGTAACTACCGGGACAGGGGTGGGGATTCAGTACTTC
>TRBD1|TRBV27|.|TRBJ1-5
CASQQTGTGGWQPQHF
TGTGCCAGCCAGCAAACCGGGACAGGGGGCTGGCAGCCCCAGCATTTT
>.|TRBV29-1|.|TRBJ2-7
CSVESREQGTEQYF
TGCAGCGTAGAATCCCGGGAACAGGGAACCGAGCAGTACTTC
>TRBD1|TRBV6-5|.|TRBJ2-4
CASSDRDREYF
TGTGCCAGCAGTGACCGGGACAGGGAATACTTC
>TRBD1|TRBV5-1|.|TRBJ2-7
CASSSSPGTGGAGEQYF
TGCGCCAGCAGCTCGAGCCCCGGGACAGGGGGGGCAGGCGAGCAGTACTTC
>TRBD1|TRBV5-1|.|TRBJ2-5
CASSLEQGQETQYF
TGCGCCAGCAGCTTGGAACAGGGGCAAGAGACCCAGTACTTC
>TRBD1|TRBV5-1|.|TRBJ2-5
CASSLDRGVEETQYF
TGCGCCAGCAGCTTGGACAGGGGAGTGGAAGAGACCCAGTACTTC
>TRBD2|TRBV10-3|once|TRBJ2-2
CAISDWTSASGELFF
TGTGCCATCAGTGATTGGACTAGCGCTTCCGGGGAGCTGTTTTTT
>.|TRBV29-1|.|TRBJ2-5
CSGRGGEEETQYF
TGCAGCGGGCGAGGGGGAGAGGAAGAGACCCAGTACTTC
>.|TRBV9|.|TRBJ2-3
CASSVSRFTDTQYF
TGTGCCAGCAGCGTAAGCCGGTTTACAGATACGCAGTATTTT
>.|TRBV7-8|once|TRBJ2-5
CASSLLQGETQYF
TGTGCCAGCAGCTTACTACAGGGCGAGACCCAGTACTTC
>TRBD1|TRBV6-6|few|TRBJ1-2
CASSYTVGQEYGYTF
TGTGCCAGCAGTTACACCGTTGGACAGGAGTATGGCTACACCTTC
>TRBD2|TRBV13|.|TRBJ2-1
CASSFSGSRSYNEQFF
TGTGCCAGCAGTTTTAGCGGGAGTAGGTCCTACAATGAGCAGTTCTTC
>.|TRBV6-5|.|TRBJ2-7
CASSYSGDSYEQYF
TGTGCCAGCAGTTACTCCGGGGATAGCTACGAGCAGTACTTC
>.|TRBV29-1|few|TRBJ2-1
CSVEDVGEVVNEQFF
TGCAGCGTTGAAGATGTAGGGGAGGTTGTAAATGAGCAGTTCTTC
>TRBD2|TRBV7-8|.|TRBJ2-7
CASSLGLAGVGEQYF
TGTGCCAGCAGCCTAGGACTAGCGGGAGTCGGCGAGCAGTACTTC
>TRBD1|TRBV11-2|few|TRBJ1-1
CASSLRTGGTEAFF
TGTGCCAGCAGCCTCCGAACAGGGGGCACTGAAGCTTTCTTT
>TRBD2|TRBV4-3|medium-sized|TRBJ2-3
CASSQLPTSGLADTQYF
TGCGCCAGCAGCCAACTTCCCACTAGCGGACTGGCTGATACGCAGTATTTT
>TRBD1|TRBV10-2|.|TRBJ2-7
CASRKGQGTPFYEQYF
TGCGCCAGCAGAAAGGGACAGGGGACCCCATTTTACGAGCAGTACTTC
>.|TRBV19|once|TRBJ2-3
CASSETPGGASTDTQYF
TGTGCCAGTAGCGAAACTCCCGGAGGGGCCAGCACAGATACGCAGTATTTT
>.|TRBV7-9|.|TRBJ2-2
CASRSGGVNTGELFF
TGTGCCAGCAGATCCGGAGGAGTGAACACCGGGGAGCTGTTTTTT